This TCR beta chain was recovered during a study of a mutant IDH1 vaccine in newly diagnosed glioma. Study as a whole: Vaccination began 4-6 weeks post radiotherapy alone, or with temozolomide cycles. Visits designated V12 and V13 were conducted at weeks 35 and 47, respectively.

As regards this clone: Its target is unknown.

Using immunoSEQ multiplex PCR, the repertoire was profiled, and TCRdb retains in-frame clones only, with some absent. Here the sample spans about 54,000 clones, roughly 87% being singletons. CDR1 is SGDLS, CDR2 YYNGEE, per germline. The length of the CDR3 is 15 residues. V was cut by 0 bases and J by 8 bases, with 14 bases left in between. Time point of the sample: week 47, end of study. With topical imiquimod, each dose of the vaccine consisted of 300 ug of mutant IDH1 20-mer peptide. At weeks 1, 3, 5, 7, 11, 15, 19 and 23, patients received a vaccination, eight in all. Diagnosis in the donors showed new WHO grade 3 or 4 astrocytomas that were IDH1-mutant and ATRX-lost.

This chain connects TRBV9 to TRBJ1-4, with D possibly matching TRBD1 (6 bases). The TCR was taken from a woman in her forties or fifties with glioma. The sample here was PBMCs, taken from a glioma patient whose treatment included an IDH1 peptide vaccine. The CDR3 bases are TGTGCCAGCAGCGTAGATGGGGGGGCGGAGGAAAAACTGTTTTTT. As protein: CASSVDGGAEEKLFF.